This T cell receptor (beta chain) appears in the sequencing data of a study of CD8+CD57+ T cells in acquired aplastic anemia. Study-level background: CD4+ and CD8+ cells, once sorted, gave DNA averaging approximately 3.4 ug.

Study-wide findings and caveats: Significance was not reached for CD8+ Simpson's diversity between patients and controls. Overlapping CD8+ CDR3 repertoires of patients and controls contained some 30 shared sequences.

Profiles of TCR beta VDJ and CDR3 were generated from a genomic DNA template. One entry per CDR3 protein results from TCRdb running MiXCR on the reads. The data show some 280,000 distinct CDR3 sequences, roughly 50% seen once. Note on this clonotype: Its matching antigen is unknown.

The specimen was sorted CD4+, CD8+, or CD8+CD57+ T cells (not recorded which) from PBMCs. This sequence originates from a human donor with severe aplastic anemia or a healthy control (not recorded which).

The chain's CDR3 is CASSPRDLAGDEQYF. The CDR3 nucleotides read TGTGCCAGCAGCCCCCGGGACTTGGCTGGGGACGAGCAGTACTTC. The chain employs TRBV5-8 and TRBJ2-7; D perhaps matches TRBD2 (6 bases). Trimming cost V 4 bases and J 5 bases, with 19 bases left between them. The V gene's germline CDR1 is SGHTS and CDR2 YDEGEE. The CDR3 loop spans 15 amino acids.